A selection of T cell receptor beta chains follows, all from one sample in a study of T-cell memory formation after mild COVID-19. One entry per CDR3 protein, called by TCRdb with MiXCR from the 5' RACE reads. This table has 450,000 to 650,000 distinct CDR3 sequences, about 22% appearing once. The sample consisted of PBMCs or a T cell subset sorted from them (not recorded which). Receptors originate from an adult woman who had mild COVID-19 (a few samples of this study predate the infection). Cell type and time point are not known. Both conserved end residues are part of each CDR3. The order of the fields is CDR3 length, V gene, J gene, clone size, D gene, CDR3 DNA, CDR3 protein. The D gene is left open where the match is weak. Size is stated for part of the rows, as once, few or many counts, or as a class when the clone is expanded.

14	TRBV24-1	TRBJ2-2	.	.	TGTGCCACCAGACGGTCAGGAGGAACCGGGGAGCTGTTTTTT	CATRRSGGTGELFF
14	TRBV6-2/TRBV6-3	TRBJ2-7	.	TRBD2	TGTGCCAGCCATTTTCCGGGCGGGAGCGGTGAGCAGTACTTC	CASHFPGGSGEQYF
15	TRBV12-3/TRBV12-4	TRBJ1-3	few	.	TGTGCCAGCAGTTTCTACGGGGCCTCTGGAAACACCATATATTTT	CASSFYGASGNTIYF
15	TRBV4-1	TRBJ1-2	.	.	TGCGCCAGCAGCGCAAGAGGGGGAGTGTCTTATGGCTACACCTTC	CASSARGGVSYGYTF
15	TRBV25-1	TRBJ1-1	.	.	TGTGCCAGCAGTGACGGTAGTGTGATGAACACTGAAGCTTTCTTT	CASSDGSVMNTEAFF
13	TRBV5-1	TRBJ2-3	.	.	TGCGCCAGCCAAAGGGTAGGAGGGGATACGCAGTATTTT	CASQRVGGDTQYF
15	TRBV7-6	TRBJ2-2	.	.	TGTGCCAGCAGCTCCAATACAGGGCTGGACGGGGAGCTGTTTTTT	CASSSNTGLDGELFF
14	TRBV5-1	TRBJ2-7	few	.	TGCGCCAGCAGTCAAGACAGTGATCTTTACGAGCAGTACTTC	CASSQDSDLYEQYF
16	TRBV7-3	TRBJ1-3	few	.	TGTGCCAGCAGCTTAAGCCCGGGGTCAGGAGGAAACACCATATATTTT	CASSLSPGSGGNTIYF
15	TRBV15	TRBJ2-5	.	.	TGTGCCACCAGCAGGGACAGAAGGCACCCAGAGACCCAGTACTTC	CATSRDRRHPETQYF
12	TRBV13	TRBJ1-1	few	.	TGTGCCAGCAGCGCGCAGGGATCGGAAGCTTTCTTT	CASSAQGSEAFF
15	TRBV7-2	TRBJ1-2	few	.	TGTGCCAGCAGCACATGGACGACGGGAAGCTATGGCTACACCTTC	CASSTWTTGSYGYTF
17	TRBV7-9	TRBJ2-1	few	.	TGTGCCAGCAGCTTAAGCCTCATTAAGGGGGGCCGAGGTGAGCAGTTCTTC	CASSLSLIKGGRGEQFF
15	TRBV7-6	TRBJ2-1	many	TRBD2	TGTGCCAGCAGCTTGGCTAGCGGGGGCTACAATGAGCAGTTCTTC	CASSLASGGYNEQFF
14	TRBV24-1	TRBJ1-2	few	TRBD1	TGTGCCACTTCCTCCGTTGAGGGGGCGGGCGGCTACACCTTC	CATSSVEGAGGYTF
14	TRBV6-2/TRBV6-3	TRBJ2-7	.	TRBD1	TGTGCCAGCAGATTGGGACAGGGGCTATACGAGCAGTACTTC	CASRLGQGLYEQYF
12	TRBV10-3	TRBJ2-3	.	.	TGTGCCATCAGGGGGCCCACAGATACGCAGTATTTT	CAIRGPTDTQYF
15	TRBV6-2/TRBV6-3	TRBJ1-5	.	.	TGTGCCAGCAAGTGGTCCACCTATAGCAATCAGCCCCAGCATTTT	CASKWSTYSNQPQHF
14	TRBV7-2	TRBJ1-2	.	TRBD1	TGTGCCAGCAGCTTAGAAGGCAGGGGGGGTGGCTACACCTTC	CASSLEGRGGGYTF
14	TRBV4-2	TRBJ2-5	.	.	TGTGCCAGCACCAGTGGGGACTTGCAAGAGACCCAGTACTTC	CASTSGDLQETQYF
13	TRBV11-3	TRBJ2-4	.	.	TGTGCCAGCAGCCCCACAGCCAAAAACATTCAGTACTTC	CASSPTAKNIQYF
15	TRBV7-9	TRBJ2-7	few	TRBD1	TGTGCCAGCAGCCCCCGGGACAGGGCAACCTACGAGCAGTACTTC	CASSPRDRATYEQYF
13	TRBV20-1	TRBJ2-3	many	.	TGCAGTGCTGAACTTGGGGGCACAGATACGCAGTATTTT	CSAELGGTDTQYF
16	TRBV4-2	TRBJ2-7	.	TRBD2	TGTGCCAGCAGCCAAAGATTGAGCGGGAGTAGCCACGAGCAGTACTTC	CASSQRLSGSSHEQYF
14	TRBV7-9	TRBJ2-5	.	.	TGTGCCAGCAGCTCCGGATCCTCTGCGGAGACCCAGTACTTC	CASSSGSSAETQYF
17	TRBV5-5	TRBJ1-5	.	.	TGTGCCAGCAGCTTTTTGGGATTTGGGGGTTCAAGTCAGCCCCAGCATTTT	CASSFLGFGGSSQPQHF
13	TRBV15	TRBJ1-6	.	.	TGTGCCACCAGCAGAGATAACGGTTCACCCCTCCACTTT	CATSRDNGSPLHF
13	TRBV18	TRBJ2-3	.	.	TGTGCCAGCCAGGACATTCGCACAGATACGCAGTATTTT	CASQDIRTDTQYF